This T cell receptor beta chain came from a study of T cell clonality in common variable immunodeficiency. CDR3 size: 13 residues. V lost 1 base and J lost 5, with 8 bases in between. Many counts were recorded for this clone. The read comes to an end 3 residues before the CDR3 does, leaving the germline J gene to fill in the end. Repertoires were generated with immunoSEQ multiplex PCR, while TCRdb's copy carries only in-frame clones and drops some. The repertoire has 45,000 to 55,000 clones, none seen only once; the ten largest take 5.4%. The sequence came from a person aged 18 to 75 in good health. The chain links TRBV12-3 or TRBV12-4 to TRBJ2-5; perhaps TRBD2 as D (6 bases). The source material was peripheral blood mononuclear cells. CDR3 bases read: TGTGCCAGCAGTTTAGGTGGAGGGGAGACC. This translates into CASSLGGGET. The full CDR3 protein reads CASSLGGGETQYF.